Listed here are 15 T cell receptor beta chains from one sample, sequenced in a study of shared clonotypes between healthy human individuals. Here immunoSEQ multiplex PCR was the method, and the copy in TCRdb shows in-frame clones only, minus some. The table records 1 million to 1.2 million clones, approximately 80% of them present only once. Sequencing was performed on memory CD4+ T cells from PBMCs. Sample subset: CD45RA-negative fraction. These TCRs come from a man between 18 and 29 years old in good health. Some clones in this sample may be carry-over from other donors' samples.

The V call is TRBV28, the J call TRBJ2-7; no definite D call. The CDR3 has 17 amino acids. The germline gives CDR1 MDHEN, CDR2 SYDVKM. V lost 2 bases and J lost 0, with 17 bases in between. The chain's CDR3 is CASSLSRRAPSSYEQYF. DNA of the CDR3: TGTGCCAGCAGTTTAAGTAGACGCGCGCCGAGCTCCTACGAGCAGTACTTC.

This clone has ten or more counts. This chain uses TRBV2 with TRBJ2-5; either TRBD1 or TRBD2 may supply D (6 bases each). Germline CDR1 is SNHLY and CDR2 is FYNNEI. Trimming stripped 4 bases from V and 2 bases from J, with 14 bases between. The length of the CDR3 is 15 residues. CDR3 loop: CASSGGQGRQETQYF. The DNA for the CDR3 is TGTGCCAGCAGTGGTGGCCAGGGGAGGCAAGAGACCCAGTACTTC. The full variable domain, in which reference TRBV2 and TRBJ2-5 provide the parts outside the CDR3, is EPEVTQTPSHQVTQMGQEVILRCVPISNHLYFYWYRQILGQKVEFLVSFYNNEISEKSEIFDDQFSVERPDGSNFTLKIRSTKLEDSAMYFCASSGGQGRQETQYFGPGTRLLVL.

This clone was detected many times. The chain uses TRBV11-2 and TRBJ2-7; D may be TRBD2 (7 bases). The germline V and J ends were trimmed by 5 bases and 3 bases, with 14 bases remaining between them. The CDR3 spans 14 residues. The germline V gene encodes CDR1 SGHAT and CDR2 FQNNGV. The CDR3 DNA sequence: TGTGCCAGCAGCCCACTAGGGGGGGTCTACGAGCAGTACTTC. Amino acid sequence: CASSPLGGVYEQYF.

The chain's CDR3 is CAWSGGAYEQYF. In DNA, the CDR3 is TGTGCCTGGAGTGGAGGGGCCTACGAGCAGTACTTC. The rearrangement uses TRBV30 and TRBJ2-7; possibly TRBD1 or TRBD2 for D (5 bases each). With 1 base removed from V and 2 bases from J, the gap between germline ends came to 6 bases. In germline, CDR1 is GTSNPN, CDR2 SVGIG (reference sequence). The CDR3 has 12 amino acids.

The chain carries TRBV18 and TRBJ1-2, with a possible D match to TRBD1 (5 bases). The CDR3 covers 14 residues. V shed 3 bases and J shed 4 bases, with 12 bases lying between them. Germline V CDR1 and CDR2: KGHSH, LQKENI. DNA of the CDR3: TGTGCCAGCTCACCCATGACAGACGGCTATGGCTACACCTTC. Protein: CASSPMTDGYGYTF.

V usage is TRBV28 and J usage is TRBJ1-1; no clear D. The V end lost 2 bases, the J end lost 1 base, and 8 bases lay between the germline ends. Germline values: CDR1 MDHEN, CDR2 SYDVKM. The CDR3 runs to 14 residues. The CDR3 is CASSLLPANTEAFF. CDR3 DNA sequence: TGTGCCAGCAGTTTACTACCAGCGAACACTGAAGCTTTCTTT.

This chain connects TRBV25-1 to TRBJ2-7; 14 bases agree with TRBD2. This CDR3 has 17 residues. CDR1 is MGHDK and CDR2 is SYGVNS in the germline V gene. Unmatched junction bases numbered 10, after V lost 3 bases and J lost 6 bases. DNA of the CDR3: TGTGCCAGCAGTGATCCGGGACTAGCGGGAGATGGGGGCGAGCAGTACTTC. Encoded protein: CASSDPGLAGDGGEQYF.

J is TRBJ1-1 and V is TRBV29-1; D remains ambiguous. Germline V gene sequence: CDR1 SQVTM, CDR2 ANQGSEA. V was clipped by 6 bases and J by 4 bases, with 18 bases between them. There are 14 residues in the CDR3. CDR3 residues: CSVRPGDAGTEAFF. For the CDR3, the DNA is TGCAGCGTCCGGCCTGGGGATGCTGGCACTGAAGCTTTCTTT.

CDR3 protein: CASSQVEGGITDTQYF. CDR3 DNA sequence: TGCGCCAGCAGCCAAGTCGAGGGTGGGATCACAGATACGCAGTATTTT. The chain combines TRBV4-1 with TRBJ2-3, with D possibly matching TRBD2 (5 bases). With 1 base removed from V and 2 bases from J, the gap between germline ends came to 13 bases. The CDR3 loop spans 16 amino acids. The germline V gene has CDR1 MGHRA and CDR2 YSYEKL.

This clone was detected only a few times. This rearrangement joins TRBV6-6 to TRBJ1-5; D gene uncertain. Germline V gene data show CDR1 as MNHNY and CDR2 as SVGAGI (reference sequence). The CDR3 has 10 residues. With 2 bases removed from V and 7 bases from J, the gap between germline ends came to 0 bases. The DNA for the CDR3 is TGTGCCAGCAGTTACCAGCCCCAGCATTTT. Residues: CASSYQPQHF.

This clone was seen more than once but under ten times. This rearrangement joins TRBV28 to TRBJ2-2, with TRBD2 identical over 8 bases. The germline V gene encodes CDR1 MDHEN and CDR2 SYDVKM. The V and J ends lost 8 bases and 4 bases, in that order; junction bases with no gene match: 12. This CDR3 has 16 residues. The DNA of the CDR3 is TGTGCCAGCGCCTTGGGGGGCGGGAGGATCACCGGGGAGCTGTTTTTT. Translation gives CASALGGGRITGELFF.

J is TRBJ2-7 and V is TRBV7-9; D unresolved. Germline V gene lookup returns CDR1 SEHNR and CDR2 FQNEAQ (reference sequence). The CDR3 has 14 amino acids. Deletions cut 7 bases from V and 3 bases from J, with 16 bases between. CDR3: CASTFAGASYEQYF. CDR3 bases: TGTGCCAGCACCTTTGCTGGAGCCAGCTACGAGCAGTACTTC.

This clone was recorded once. The chain uses TRBV5-1 and TRBJ2-7; TRBD2 agrees at 9 bases. The ends lost 7 bases at V and 6 bases at J; junction bases unmatched: 14. CDR3 length: 15 residues. Germline V CDR1 and CDR2: SGHRS, YFSETQ. The CDR3: CASSPPGSGRPEQYF. Written as DNA, the CDR3 is TGCGCCAGCTCCCCCCCCGGTAGCGGGAGACCCGAGCAGTACTTC.

This clone has ten or more counts. V gene TRBV6-6 combines with J gene TRBJ2-3, with 11 bases that match TRBD1. This CDR3 is 14 amino acids long. Germline V gene lookup returns CDR1 MNHNY and CDR2 SVGAGI (reference sequence). Germline trimming cut 6 bases from V and 5 bases from J; bases unmatched to any gene: 4. The CDR3, as DNA: TGTGCCAGCAGCCCGGGACAGGGGGGAGATACGCAGTATTTT. Translated: CASSPGQGGDTQYF.

This clone was counted a single time. This rearrangement joins TRBV2 to TRBJ2-5; D unresolved. CDR1 and CDR2 (germline): SNHLY, FYNNEI. Trimming took 5 bases from V and 2 from J, leaving 12 bases between them. The CDR3 runs 14 residues. CDR3 nucleotides: TGTGCCAGCAGTAGTAACGGGCCTCAAGAGACCCAGTACTTC. Encoded protein: CASSSNGPQETQYF.